This is a list of T cell receptor beta chains from one sample in a study of T cells in Graves' hyperthyroidism and ophthalmopathy. MiXCR, applied by TCRdb to the multiplex PCR reads, yields one record per CDR3 protein. Seen here are some 500,000 distinct CDR3 sequences, approximately 15% observed once, and the top ten hold around 17%. Sequences were obtained from blood. Receptor source: a woman between 18 and 29 years old with Graves' hyperthyroidism. Both conserved end residues are part of each CDR3. The D gene is left open where the match is weak. Rows give clone size only sometimes, using once, few, many, or a class for an expanded clone.

J gene,V gene,D gene,clone size,CDR3 DNA,CDR3 protein
TRBJ1-3,TRBV12-3/TRBV12-4,NA,many,TGTGCCAGCAGTTTGTACTGGCGTCTTACTGGAAACACCATATATTTT,CASSLYWRLTGNTIYF
TRBJ1-2,TRBV19,TRBD1,many,TGTGCCAGTAGTCAGACAGGGTATGAGAACTATGGCTACACCTTC,CASSQTGYENYGYTF
TRBJ2-3,TRBV30,TRBD2,NA,TGTGCCTGGAGGTCGGCGGGAGGGCCGGGAGATACGCAGTATTTT,CAWRSAGGPGDTQYF
TRBJ2-5,TRBV7-9,NA,many,TGTGCCAGCAGCCCGCCGGGAGTCCAAGAGACCCAGTACTTC,CASSPPGVQETQYF
TRBJ2-3,TRBV5-1,NA,many,TGCGCCAGCAGCTTGCCCCAAGCGGAGTCTAGCACAGATACGCAGTATTTT,CASSLPQAESSTDTQYF
TRBJ1-2,TRBV29-1,NA,many,TGCAGCGTTGTGTACAGACCTTTTAACTATGGCTACACCTTC,CSVVYRPFNYGYTF
TRBJ2-1,TRBV12-3/TRBV12-4,NA,many,TGTGCCAGCAGTTTAGAGCAGGGGATCTACAATGAGCAGTTCTTC,CASSLEQGIYNEQFF
TRBJ2-7,TRBV7-9,NA,NA,TGTGCCAGCAGCTTAGGGGAGGGACAGCGTACCTACGAGCAGTACTTC,CASSLGEGQRTYEQYF
TRBJ2-2,TRBV6-1,NA,NA,TGTGCCAGTCGAGGACAGCAAACCTCGACCGGGGAGCTGTTTTTT,CASRGQQTSTGELFF
TRBJ2-7,TRBV20-1,TRBD1,many,TGCAGTGCTAGAACCCTTCGACCCGACAGGGGATCCTACGAGCAGTACTTC,CSARTLRPDRGSYEQYF
TRBJ2-1,TRBV5-4,TRBD1,many,TGTGCCAGCAGCCCCCGTGGACAGGCCTACAATGAGCAGTTCTTC,CASSPRGQAYNEQFF
TRBJ2-7,TRBV6-1,TRBD2,many,TGTGCCAGCAGGGGGACTAGCGGATCCTACGAGCAGTACTTC,CASRGTSGSYEQYF
TRBJ2-2,TRBV11-1,NA,many,TGTGCCAGCCGGGCAGGGTTCACCGGGGAGCTGTTTTTT,CASRAGFTGELFF
TRBJ2-5,TRBV4-2,TRBD2,NA,TGTGCCAGCAGCCAATTCTCGGGAGGCCCGCCGGGGGAGACCCAGTACTTC,CASSQFSGGPPGETQYF
TRBJ1-2,TRBV7-2,NA,many,TGTGCCAGCAGCTCGGACATCTTAAACTATGGCTACACCTTC,CASSSDILNYGYTF
TRBJ2-3,TRBV11-3,TRBD2,many,TGTGCCAGCAGCCCAGGGACTAGCAGCAGCACAGATACGCAGTATTTT,CASSPGTSSSTDTQYF
TRBJ1-2,TRBV20-1,TRBD1,NA,TGCAGTGTTAACCGGGACAGGGGTGGTTACACCTTC,CSVNRDRGGYTF
TRBJ2-1,TRBV7-9,NA,NA,TGTGCCAGCAGCAACGGGGGACAGACGCAAGAGCAGTTCTTC,CASSNGGQTQEQFF
TRBJ1-1,TRBV15,TRBD1,many,TGTGCCACCAGCAGATTCACAGGGGGAGGGACTGAAGCTTTCTTT,CATSRFTGGGTEAFF
TRBJ2-1,TRBV6-5,NA,NA,TGTGCCAGCAGTTACCCCTTGACTAGTTTTTTATACAATGAGCAGTTCTTC,CASSYPLTSFLYNEQFF
TRBJ1-3,TRBV11-1,NA,many,TGTGCCAGCAGCTATGGACAAGGAGGAGACACCATATATTTT,CASSYGQGGDTIYF
TRBJ1-1,TRBV9,TRBD1,many,TGTGCCAGCAGCCCGTCCCAGGGGGCGAACACTGAAGCTTTCTTT,CASSPSQGANTEAFF
TRBJ1-2,TRBV30,NA,many,TGTGCCTGGATCGGGGCCGCGGAGGGGTATGGCTACACCTTC,CAWIGAAEGYGYTF
TRBJ1-1,TRBV6-5,NA,many,TGTGCCAGCAGTTACACCCTCGGGAACACTGAAGCTTTCTTT,CASSYTLGNTEAFF
TRBJ2-4,TRBV2,TRBD1,many,TGTGCCAGCAGGTCTGGACAGGGTGCGTACATTCAGTACTTC,CASRSGQGAYIQYF
TRBJ1-5,TRBV5-1,NA,many,TGCGCCAGCAGCCCTGACTCGGGAAGCAATCAGCCCCAGCATTTT,CASSPDSGSNQPQHF
TRBJ2-1,TRBV12-3/TRBV12-4,TRBD1,few,TGTGCCAGCAGCGACAGGGGGCTTACCTACAATGAGCAGTTCTTC,CASSDRGLTYNEQFF
TRBJ1-2,TRBV5-8,NA,many,TGTGCCAGCAGCCTAACGGGGCTTCGGACCTATGGCTACACCTTC,CASSLTGLRTYGYTF
TRBJ1-2,TRBV6-1,NA,NA,TGTGCCAGCAGAGTACAGGGAACGCATGGCTACACCTTC,CASRVQGTHGYTF
TRBJ1-1,TRBV19,NA,many,TGTGCCAGTAGTATAGATCGGGACCTGAGTGAAGCTTTCTTT,CASSIDRDLSEAFF
TRBJ2-7,TRBV7-9,NA,NA,TGTGCCAGCAGCGACACGGCCCACTACGAGCAGTACTTC,CASSDTAHYEQYF
TRBJ1-4,TRBV19,NA,NA,TGTGCCAGTAGTACACAGAGGAATGAAAAACTGTTTTTT,CASSTQRNEKLFF
TRBJ2-5,TRBV3-1,TRBD2,many,TGTGCCAGCATCCCGGGGGGACTGATGCAAGAGACCCAGTACTTC,CASIPGGLMQETQYF
TRBJ1-5,TRBV12-3/TRBV12-4,NA,many,TGTGCCAGCAGTAGGGGAACGGGCAATCAGCCCCAGCATTTT,CASSRGTGNQPQHF
TRBJ1-2,TRBV4-1,NA,NA,TGCGCCAGCAGCCAAGATCGTGGGGGGAACTATGGCTACAGCTTC,CASSQDRGGNYGYSF
TRBJ2-1,TRBV12-3/TRBV12-4,TRBD2,many,TGTGCCAGCAGTCCCTCCGTTTTTGGGGAGGGCCGGGGCGAGCAGTTCTTC,CASSPSVFGEGRGEQFF
TRBJ1-3,TRBV10-3,NA,many,TGTGCCATCAGTGAGTCCCGAAACACCATATATTTT,CAISESRNTIYF
TRBJ2-1,TRBV20-1,NA,many,TGCAGTGCTGGGAAAAGCCGGTCAACCTACAATGAGCAGTTCTTC,CSAGKSRSTYNEQFF
TRBJ2-1,TRBV7-3,TRBD2,NA,TGTGCCAGCAGCTCCAGACTAGCGGGAGTTGACAATGAGCAGTTCTTC,CASSSRLAGVDNEQFF
TRBJ1-2,TRBV11-2,NA,NA,TGTGCCAGCAGCCCCGGGGTGGGGGCTAACTATGGCTACACCTTC,CASSPGVGANYGYTF
TRBJ2-3,TRBV2,NA,NA,TGTGCCAGCAGTGAGCCTCAGACGCAGTATTTT,CASSEPQTQYF
TRBJ2-3,TRBV19,TRBD2,few,TGTGCCAGTAGTACCCGGACTAGCGGGACAGATACGCAGTATTTT,CASSTRTSGTDTQYF
TRBJ2-7,TRBV6-1,TRBD1,NA,TGTGCCAGCAGTGAGGGACAGGCCTACTACGAGCAGTACTTC,CASSEGQAYYEQYF
TRBJ1-5,TRBV7-9,NA,many,TGTGCCAGCAGCTCCGACTACAGGGACACCCAGCATTTT,CASSSDYRDTQHF
TRBJ1-1,TRBV12-3/TRBV12-4,TRBD1,many,TGTGCCAGCAGTACAGGGGGCAACACTGAAGCTTTCTTT,CASSTGGNTEAFF
TRBJ1-5,TRBV20-1,NA,many,TGCAGTGCCCAACACCCCAATCAGCCCCAGCATTTT,CSAQHPNQPQHF
TRBJ1-1,TRBV2,NA,many,TGTGCCAGCACATACACGCCCCGGGGCACTGAAGCTTTCTTT,CASTYTPRGTEAFF
TRBJ2-1,TRBV7-7,TRBD2,few,TGTGCTAGCAGCTTAGCCCCGGGAGGGGTGGATGAGCAGTTCTTC,CASSLAPGGVDEQFF
TRBJ2-3,TRBV27,NA,many,TGTGCCAGCAGTCTCAGCTTGGGGGATCGCACAGATACGCAGTATTTT,CASSLSLGDRTDTQYF
TRBJ1-3,TRBV12-3/TRBV12-4,NA,many,TGTGCCAGCAGTCAAGGGGGAAACACCATATATTTT,CASSQGGNTIYF
TRBJ1-1,TRBV20-1,NA,many,TGCAGTGCTAATGGGGGCTTCGGTGAGGGGACTGAAGCTTTCTTT,CSANGGFGEGTEAFF
TRBJ2-2,TRBV4-1,NA,NA,TGCGCCAGCAGCCGCCCGGACGGTGACACCGGGGAGCTGTTTTTT,CASSRPDGDTGELFF